This TCR beta chain appears in the sequencing data of a study of T-cell reconstitution after alpha-beta-depleted transplantation in children. The study, taken as a whole, reports: Several hundred expanded graft clones reportedly were the source of alpha-beta T cells about two months after transplant. Newly generated T cells supplied most T-cell counts and diversity one year post-transplant. Surviving recipient T cells and thymic progenitors underlay high day-60 TCRbeta diversity in some patients.

J gave up 4 bases and V 4 bases, and 5 bases lay outside the gene matches. Germline V CDR1 and CDR2: LNHDA, SQIVND (reference sequence). CDR3 length: 15 residues. This clonotype was seen only a few times. Its antigen is not identified. Unique molecular identifiers were used in preparing the TCRbeta library. TCRdb itself ran the PCR reads through MiXCR, one entry per CDR3 protein. The sample records fewer than 550,000 distinct CDR3 sequences, around 10% being singletons. The input for sequencing was PBMCs, mostly from graft donor cells, taken 180 days after TCRalphabeta/CD19-depleted stem cell transplant. The chain employs TRBV19 and TRBJ1-1, with 11 bases lining up with TRBD1. The origin of this receptor is a female patient aged 2-15 years who had a stem cell transplant for aplastic anemia, so the T cells may come from the graft donor. As DNA, the CDR3 is TGTGCCAGTAGTAATCCAGGGACAGGGGGCACTGAAGCTTTCTTT. Its protein is CASSNPGTGGTEAFF.